One T cell receptor beta chain is described in this entry. The target antigen is unknown. Here immunoSEQ multiplex PCR was the method, and the copy in TCRdb shows in-frame clones only, minus some. Found here are fewer than 3 million clones, under 95% of them singletons; the top ten hold about 0.36%. These data originate in a study of shared clonotypes between healthy human individuals. Turning to the study itself: Every donor yielded three CD4 naive, three CD4 memory, two CD8 naive and one CD8 memory plate. Findings and limits, study-wide: Generally, estimated richness proved larger in naive subsets than it did in memory subsets. The represented genetic and exposure-history diversity was limited by the small number of donors.

The CD4+ fraction was divided into a CD45RA+ naive subset and a CD45RA-negative memory subset. This CDR3 has 13 residues. Germline V gene lookup returns CDR1 MDHEN and CDR2 SYDVKM. The sequencing sample was made of naive CD4+ T cells from PBMCs. The sample's subset: CD45RA+ positively selected. This rearrangement joins TRBV28 to TRBJ2-5, with D possibly called TRBD1 or TRBD2 (6 bases each). Judging by the DNA end, TRBJ2-7 fits better; the J call may be wrong. The origin of this receptor is a man between 18 and 29 years old in good health. Some clones in this sample may be carry-over from other donors' samples. Here the CDR3 reads CASRGAGIYEQYF. The DNA for the CDR3 is TGTGCCAGCAGGGGGGCGGGGATCTACGAGCAGTACTTC.